The sequence of this T cell receptor beta chain was determined in a study of cytomegalovirus exposure and HLA in healthy donors. Study in general: Within an early data release were about 85 million unique TCRs drawn from HLA-typed donors. General study results and limits: Analyses of presence/absence relied on an assumption of roughly uniform sequencing depth across donors.

In regard to this clone: Its antigen remains unknown.

The PCR was carried out with 60 Vbeta primers and 13 Jbeta primers. The repertoire was sequenced with immunoSEQ multiplex PCR; TCRdb's copy has only in-frame clones and lacks some. The sample yields tens of thousands of clones, roughly 70% seen once. Trimming pared 5 bases from V and 3 bases from J, leaving 8 bases between. The CDR3 runs 12 residues. From germline, CDR1 is KGHSH and CDR2 LQKENI. Sequencing was performed on PBMCs. This chain joins TRBV18 and TRBJ2-7, with D perhaps matching TRBD1 (5 bases). The receptor comes from a woman under 40 in good health and CMV-seronegative. The CDR3 nucleotides read TGTGCCAGCTCAACGGACAACTACGAGCAGTACTTC. This encodes CASSTDNYEQYF. The whole variable domain, remainder taken from reference TRBV18 and TRBJ2-7, is NAGVMQNPRHLVRRRGQEARLRCSPMKGHSHVYWYRQLPEEGLKFMVYLQKENIIDESGMPKERFSAEFPKEGPSILRIQQVVRGDSAAYFCASSTDNYEQYFGPGTRLTVT.